Shown below are 9 T cell receptor beta chains from a single sample sequenced in a study of CD8 T cells in Susac syndrome. The authors reverse transcribed roughly 0.5 to 1 ug RNA with random hexamers. TCRdb fed the immunoSEQ multiplex PCR reads into MiXCR, producing one record per CDR3 protein. The repertoire holds 150,000 to 200,000 distinct CDR3 sequences, approximately 93% seen once, with around 0.1% in the top ten. The sequenced material came from CD4+ T cells from PBMCs. The receptors were gathered from a human donor with multiple sclerosis.

The J gene is TRBJ2-5, the V gene TRBV27; D tentatively reads TRBD1 or TRBD2 (5 bases each). The CDR3 has 15 residues. Trimming took off 5 bases at V and 4 bases at J, with 17 bases between the two ends. The germline gives CDR1 MNHEY, CDR2 SMNVEV (reference sequence). The CDR3 DNA reads as TGTGCCAGCAGTCTTCTAGGGCAGGGACGAGAGACCCAGTACTTC. This gives the protein CASSLLGQGRETQYF.

V and J are TRBV24-1 and TRBJ2-2; no clear D gene. The germline V and J ends were trimmed by 4 bases and 2 bases, with 13 bases remaining between them. Germline values: CDR1 KGHDR, CDR2 SFDVKD. This CDR3 spans 16 amino acids. This chain's CDR3 is CATSDQRVINTGELFF. The CDR3 nucleotides are TGTGCCACCAGTGACCAACGGGTAATTAACACCGGGGAGCTGTTTTTT.

For the CDR3, the DNA is TGTGCCAGCAGAGCTGGACTAACCACAGATACGCAGTATTTT. Its protein product is CASRAGLTTDTQYF. V is TRBV2 and J is TRBJ2-3; possible D gene TRBD2, 6 bases. Trimming stripped 6 bases from V and 2 bases from J, with 12 bases between. The CDR3 spans 14 residues. Germline CDR1 is SNHLY and CDR2 is FYNNEI.

The gene calls are TRBV4-1 and TRBJ1-4, with D perhaps matching TRBD1 (5 bases). The V gene's germline CDR1 is MGHRA and CDR2 YSYEKL. The CDR3 runs to 16 residues. With 3 bases removed from V and 8 bases from J, the gap between germline ends came to 19 bases. The CDR3 nucleotides read TGCGCCAGCAGCCAGCCACGCCGAGGGACCCGCGAAAAACTGTTTTTT. Translation gives CASSQPRRGTREKLFF.

The chain joins TRBV7-6 to TRBJ2-7; D gene uncertain. CDR1 SGHVS and CDR2 FNYEAQ come from the germline V gene. Trimming left V 5 bases short and J 2 bases short, with 10 bases between. The CDR3 runs to 13 residues. The CDR3 DNA reads as TGTGCCAGCAGCCCCTGGCAAACCTACGAGCAGTACTTC. Translated, it gives CASSPWQTYEQYF.

V is TRBV27 and J is TRBJ2-5, with unresolved D. CDR3 size: 15 residues. The V gene lost 2 bases and the J gene lost 4 bases, with 14 bases spanning the gap. Looked up from germline, CDR1 is MNHEY and CDR2 is SMNVEV (reference sequence). The CDR3 spells CASSLQGLSGETQYF. Written as DNA, the CDR3 is TGTGCCAGCAGTTTACAAGGGCTGTCGGGAGAGACCCAGTACTTC.

The chain carries TRBV29-1 and TRBJ2-1; a possible D gene is TRBD2 (6 bases). CDR1 SQVTM and CDR2 ANQGSEA come from the germline V gene. V lost 5 bases to trimming and J lost 3 bases, with 14 bases between them. CDR3 length: 14 amino acids. The CDR3 region has the DNA TGCAGCGTTTCGGGAAGCGGGTACTACAATGAGCAGTTCTTC. This translates into CSVSGSGYYNEQFF.

This clonotype showed up just once. The rearrangement uses TRBV20-1 and TRBJ2-3, with D hard to call. Trimming removed 1 base from V and 3 bases from J, with 8 bases in between. The CDR3 has 13 residues. CDR1 and CDR2 from the germline V gene are DFQATT and SNEGSKA (reference sequence). The CDR3 loop reads CSARVFITDTQYF. CDR3 DNA: TGCAGTGCTAGAGTCTTCATTACAGATACGCAGTATTTT.

The rearrangement uses TRBV20-1 and TRBJ1-5, with no clear D. The CDR3 runs 13 residues. V dropped 3 bases and J dropped 3 bases, with 9 bases sitting between them. Germline CDR1 and CDR2: DFQATT and SNEGSKA (reference sequence). The CDR3 here is CSASRGFNQPQHF. The CDR3, as DNA: TGCAGTGCTAGTAGAGGATTCAATCAGCCCCAGCATTTT.